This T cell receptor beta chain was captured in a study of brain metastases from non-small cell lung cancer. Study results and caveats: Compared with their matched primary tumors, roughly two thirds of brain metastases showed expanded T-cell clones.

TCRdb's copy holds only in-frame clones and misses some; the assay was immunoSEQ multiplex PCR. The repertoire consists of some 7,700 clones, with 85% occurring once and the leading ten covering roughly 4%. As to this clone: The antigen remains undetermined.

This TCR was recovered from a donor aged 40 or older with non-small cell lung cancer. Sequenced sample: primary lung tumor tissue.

The DNA for the CDR3 is TGTGCCATCAGTGAGTCTCGGGCCAGTGGCGATTACAATGAGCAGTTCTTC. Its protein is CAISESRASGDYNEQFF. The V gene is TRBV10-3, the J gene TRBJ2-1; D gene uncertain. V gave up 0 bases and J gave up 4 bases, with 16 bases separating them. There are 17 residues in the CDR3. Germline V CDR1 and CDR2: ENHRY, SYGVKD.